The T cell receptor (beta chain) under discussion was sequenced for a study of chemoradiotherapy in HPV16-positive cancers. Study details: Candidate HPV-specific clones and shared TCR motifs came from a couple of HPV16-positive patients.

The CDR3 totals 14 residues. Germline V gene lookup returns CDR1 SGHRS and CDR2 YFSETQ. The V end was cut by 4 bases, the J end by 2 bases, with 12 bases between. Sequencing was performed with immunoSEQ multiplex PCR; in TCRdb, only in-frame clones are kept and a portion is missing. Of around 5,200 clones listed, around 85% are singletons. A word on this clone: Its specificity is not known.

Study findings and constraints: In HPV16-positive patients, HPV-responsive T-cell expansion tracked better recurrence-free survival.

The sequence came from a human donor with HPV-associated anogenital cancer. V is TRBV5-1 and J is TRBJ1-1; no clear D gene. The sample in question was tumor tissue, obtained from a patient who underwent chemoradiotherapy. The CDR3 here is CASSPAATNTEAFF. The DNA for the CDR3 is TGCGCCAGCAGCCCCGCGGCGACAAACACTGAAGCTTTCTTT.